The clone carrying this T cell receptor beta chain was counted many times. The target antigen is unknown. TCRdb re-analysed the 5' RACE reads in MiXCR, keeping a single row per CDR3 protein. Found here are some 450,000 distinct CDR3 sequences, 15% to 20% of them singletons; the top ten hold 0.85% to 1.3%. The germline CDR1 and CDR2 sequences are SEHNR and FQNEAQ (reference sequence). The CDR3 consists of 12 residues. With 1 base removed from V and 16 bases from J, the gap between germline ends came to 14 bases. The data are from a study of CD8 T cells in ankylosing spondylitis. General study results and limits: In ankylosing spondylitis patients, matched synovial fluid reportedly showed significant enrichment of disease-linked clones. In peripheral blood, disease-linked CD8+ clones occurred at relatively low frequencies. The study identified a TCR beta motif of several highly homologous variants that appeared characteristic of ankylosing spondylitis blood.

The J gene is TRBJ2-1, the V gene TRBV7-9, with TRBD2 as a possible D gene (5 bases). This TCR was recovered from a male donor with ankylosing spondylitis. Sequenced material: blood, either unsorted or a sorted T cell fraction (not recorded which). CDR3 coding DNA: TGTGCCAGCAGCTTAGTTCCTAAGAGGGAATTCTTC. It translates to CASSLVPKREFF.